Presented here are 16 T cell receptor beta chains from one specimen sequenced in a study of T cells in localized non-small cell lung cancer. Sequencing was performed with immunoSEQ multiplex PCR; in TCRdb, only in-frame clones are kept and a portion is missing. The data show 8,500 to 10,000 clones, with about nine tenths seen just once and about 17% held by the top ten. The input for sequencing was peripheral blood, taken before any cancer treatment. The origin of the receptors is a male donor aged 60 or over with stage III squamous cell lung carcinoma.

The chain recombines TRBV2 with TRBJ1-5; D unclear. Germline values: CDR1 SNHLY, CDR2 FYNNEI. Trimming removed 6 bases from V and 2 bases from J, with 14 bases in between. The CDR3 is 15 residues long. This chain's CDR3 is CASRTLGSGNQPQHF. The CDR3 DNA reads TGTGCCAGCAGGACCCTGGGATCGGGCAATCAGCCCCAGCATTTT.

This clone was seen once. The V gene is TRBV10-3, the J gene TRBJ2-2; no definite D call. Germline V gives CDR1 ENHRY, CDR2 SYGVKD. The CDR3 has 15 residues. Trimming stripped 0 bases from V and 5 bases from J, with 10 bases between. Here the CDR3 reads CAISESSSTTGELFF. In nucleotides, the CDR3 is TGTGCCATCAGTGAGTCATCCTCCACGACCGGGGAGCTGTTTTTT.

The chain combines TRBV10-3 with TRBJ2-3; 8 bases are a match to TRBD2. Per the germline V gene, CDR1 is ENHRY and CDR2 is SYGVKD. With 3 bases clipped from V and 2 bases from J, the junction kept 4 bases outside the gene matches. The CDR3 extends over 15 amino acids. The CDR3 coding sequence is TGTGCCATCAGTGAAACAGCGGGAGCCACAGATACGCAGTATTTT. This sequence encodes CAISETAGATDTQYF.

The chain combines TRBV7-3 with TRBJ1-1; D ambiguous. CDR1 is SGHTA, CDR2 FQGTGA, per germline. This CDR3 region has 14 residues. V lost 3 bases and J lost 5, with 13 bases in between. The CDR3 here is CASSLTATGTEAFF. The CDR3 region has the DNA TGTGCCAGCAGCTTGACCGCGACGGGAACTGAAGCTTTCTTT.

This clone was seen only once. CDR3 nucleotide sequence: TGTGCCAGCAGCTTGGCCTCCTACGAGCAGTACTTC. Translation: CASSLASYEQYF. V and J are TRBV5-4 and TRBJ2-7; D gene uncertain. This CDR3 comprises 12 residues. Germline V gene sequence: CDR1 SGHNT, CDR2 YYREEE (reference sequence). Trimming pared 0 bases from V and 0 bases from J, leaving 1 base between.

This CDR3 reads CASSVDGGYEKLFF. The DNA for the CDR3 is TGTGCCAGCAGCGTAGATGGGGGATACGAAAAACTGTTTTTT. The V and J genes are TRBV9 and TRBJ1-4; D possibly corresponds to TRBD1 (5 bases). From germline, CDR1 is SGDLS and CDR2 YYNGEE. The CDR3 extends over 14 amino acids. V gave up 0 bases and J gave up 8 bases, with 11 bases separating them.

The gene calls are TRBV7-9 and TRBJ2-5; 8 bases are shared with TRBD2. The junction had 8 bases not matched to a gene; V was cut back by 5 bases and J by 3 bases. Germline V gene data show CDR1 as SEHNR and CDR2 as FQNEAQ (reference sequence). This CDR3 has 15 amino acids. The CDR3 loop is CASSGTGTSEETQYF. The CDR3 DNA is TGTGCCAGCAGCGGAACCGGGACTAGTGAAGAGACCCAGTACTTC. Full variable domain (rest looked up from reference TRBV7-9 and TRBJ2-5): DTGVSQNPRHKITKRGQNVTFRCDPISEHNRLYWYRQTLGQGPEFLTYFQNEAQLEKSRLLSDRFSAERPKGSFSTLEIQRTEQGDSAMYLCASSGTGTSEETQYFGPGTRLLVL.

The chain is built from TRBV6-1 and TRBJ2-3; perhaps TRBD2 as D (6 bases). This CDR3 has 14 amino acids. Deletions cut 4 bases from V and 1 base from J, with 9 bases between. Germline CDR1 reads MNHNS; CDR2 reads SASEGT. The chain's CDR3 is CASSGLGGTDTQYF. CDR3 in DNA: TGTGCCAGCAGTGGACTAGGGGGCACAGATACGCAGTATTTT.

This rearrangement joins TRBV25-1 to TRBJ1-1, with a weak D call TRBD1 (5 bases). The V gene's germline CDR1 is MGHDK and CDR2 SYGVNS. The V end lost 3 bases, the J end lost 8 bases, and 16 bases lay between the germline ends. The CDR3 extends over 14 amino acids. The CDR3 nucleotides read TGTGCCAGCAGTGACCGGGGGAATCGACCCGAAGCTTTCTTT. Translated: CASSDRGNRPEAFF.

V is TRBV7-9 and J is TRBJ2-2; TRBD1 matches 7 bases. The CDR3 length is 16 residues. CDR1 and CDR2 (germline): SEHNR, FQNEAQ (reference sequence). J gave up 6 bases and V 6 bases, and 13 bases lay outside the gene matches. CDR3 sequence: CASRHTGTADSGELFF. CDR3 nucleotide sequence: TGTGCCAGCAGACACACCGGGACAGCGGATTCCGGGGAGCTGTTTTTT. Variable domain in full (rest from reference TRBV7-9 and TRBJ2-2): DTGVSQNPRHKITKRGQNVTFRCDPISEHNRLYWYRQTLGQGPEFLTYFQNEAQLEKSRLLSDRFSAERPKGSFSTLEIQRTEQGDSAMYLCASRHTGTADSGELFFGEGSRLTVL.

The J gene is TRBJ1-2, the V gene TRBV29-1; 9 positions match TRBD1. Germline V gene data show CDR1 as SQVTM and CDR2 as ANQGSEA. The CDR3 is 13 residues long. Trimming at V came to 6 bases and at J to 8 bases, leaving 10 bases not matched to a gene. In nucleotides, the CDR3 is TGCAGCGTCCTCACAGGGGGCATAGACGGCTACACCTTC. This codes for CSVLTGGIDGYTF.

The chain employs TRBV6-5 and TRBJ1-2; TRBD1 matches at 9 bases. CDR1 is MNHEY, CDR2 SVGAGI, per germline. The CDR3 is 12 residues long. J was trimmed by 6 bases and V by 5 bases; bases with no gene match: 1. The CDR3 here is CASSRTGDGYTF. The CDR3 region has the DNA TGTGCCAGCAGTCGGACAGGGGATGGCTACACCTTC.

The gene calls are TRBV30 and TRBJ1-6; a weak D match, TRBD1 (6 bases). Per the germline V gene, CDR1 is GTSNPN and CDR2 is SVGIG (reference sequence). The V end was cut by 7 bases, the J end by 7 bases, with 17 bases between. CDR3 length: 14 amino acids. The CDR3 sequence: CAYRGLGANSPLHF. CDR3 coding DNA: TGTGCCTATCGAGGCTTGGGGGCAAATTCACCCCTCCACTTT. The full variable domain, rest sourced from reference TRBV30 and TRBJ1-6, is SQTIHQWPATLVQPVGSPLSLECTVEGTSNPNLYWYRQAAGRGLQLLFYSVGIGQISSEVPQNLSASRPQDRQFILSSKKLLLSDSGFYLCAYRGLGANSPLHFGNGTRLTVT.

CDR3 residues: CASTSRGDTQYF. Written as DNA, the CDR3 is TGTGCCAGTACCTCTAGAGGAGATACGCAGTATTTT. This chain connects TRBV19 to TRBJ2-3; D remains ambiguous. The CDR3 covers 12 residues. V was shortened by 7 bases and J by 5 bases, with 10 bases between the two germline ends. Germline V gene sequence: CDR1 LNHDA, CDR2 SQIVND (reference sequence).

The CDR3 here is CASSQAYYNEQFF. The CDR3 DNA is TGTGCCAGCAGCCAGGCGTACTACAATGAGCAGTTCTTC. The gene calls are TRBV16 and TRBJ2-1; D call uncertain. The V gene's germline CDR1 is KGHSY and CDR2 FQNENV. The CDR3 extends over 13 amino acids. V was cut by 3 bases and J by 3 bases, with 6 bases left in between.

In this sample, this clone turned up a few times. The rearrangement uses TRBV7-8 and TRBJ2-7; 12 positions match TRBD1. With V trimmed by 0 bases and J by 1 base, 1 base remained unmatched. Per the germline V gene, CDR1 is SGHVS and CDR2 is FQNEAQ. The CDR3 has 16 amino acids. CDR3 sequence: CASSLAGQGASYEQYF. The CDR3 bases are TGTGCCAGCAGCTTAGCGGGACAGGGGGCTTCCTACGAGCAGTACTTC.